These 28 T cell receptor beta chains were sequenced from one sample in a study of shared clonotypes between healthy human individuals. This table comes from immunoSEQ multiplex PCR, and its TCRdb copy is limited to in-frame clones, with some not included. The table includes approximately 980,000 clones, around 80% detected once. Sequenced material: memory CD4+ T cells sorted from blood. As for subset: CD45RA-negative fraction. The receptors derive from a man younger than 35 in good health.

The rearrangement uses TRBV6-5 and TRBJ1-2; D ambiguous. The V and J ends lost 9 bases and 4 bases respectively, with 15 bases between them. The CDR3 is 13 amino acids. Germline CDR1 and CDR2: MNHEY and SVGAGI. In DNA form, the CDR3 reads TGTGCCAGTAGACCCTGGACGGGCTATGGCTACACCTTC. Its protein product is CASRPWTGYGYTF.

V gene TRBV6-6 combines with J gene TRBJ1-6; D is possibly TRBD1 (5 bases). Trimming left V 9 bases short and J 7 bases short, with 10 bases between. The CDR3 has 12 residues. Germline CDR1 reads MNHNY; CDR2 reads SVGAGI (reference sequence). CDR3 residues: CASGADNSPLHF. CDR3 nucleotides: TGTGCCAGTGGGGCTGACAATTCACCCCTCCACTTT.

This clone is a singleton in its sample. V is TRBV7-2 and J is TRBJ2-7; 8 bases line up with TRBD2. The junction had 3 bases not matched to a gene; V was cut back by 0 bases and J by 2 bases. Looked up from germline, CDR1 is SGHTA and CDR2 is FQGNSA. CDR3 length: 15 amino acids. CDR3 amino acids: CASSLAGLGPYEQYF. In DNA, the CDR3 is TGTGCCAGCAGCTTAGCGGGACTAGGACCCTACGAGCAGTACTTC.

This clone was found a few times. The V gene is TRBV13, the J gene TRBJ2-3, with TRBD2 matching over 9 bases. After removal of 1 base from V and 0 bases from J, the junction contained 5 bases not matched to a gene. Per the germline V gene, CDR1 is PRHDT and CDR2 is FYEKMQ (reference sequence). The CDR3 extends over 17 amino acids. The CDR3 reads CASSLVASGTSTDTQYF. The CDR3 region has the DNA TGTGCCAGCAGCTTAGTGGCTAGCGGGACTAGCACAGATACGCAGTATTTT.

This clone was picked up one time. The chain is built from TRBV30 and TRBJ2-7; 10 bases agree with TRBD1. The CDR3 runs 14 residues. V lost 4 bases to trimming and J lost 1 base; unmatched junction nucleotides: 4. Germline CDR1 is GTSNPN and CDR2 is SVGIG (reference sequence). Here the CDR3 reads CAWNLGQGSYEQYF. In nucleotides, the CDR3 is TGTGCCTGGAACCTGGGACAGGGGTCCTACGAGCAGTACTTC.

The chain links TRBV6-1 to TRBJ2-1; possibly TRBD2 for D (6 bases). The germline CDR1 and CDR2 sequences are MNHNS and SASEGT. The CDR3 has 15 amino acids. Trimming shortened V by 1 base and J by 6 bases, and 13 bases separated the two germline ends. CDR3 sequence reads: CASSEGAAGGNEQFF. The DNA of the CDR3 is TGTGCCAGCAGTGAAGGGGCGGCCGGGGGCAATGAGCAGTTCTTC.

This clone has just a few counts. The chain links TRBV4-3 to TRBJ2-2; unclear D gene. This CDR3 spans 15 amino acids. Germline V gene data show CDR1 as LGHNA and CDR2 as YSLEER. V was shortened by 4 bases and J by 2 bases, with 11 bases between the two germline ends. DNA of the CDR3: TGCGCCAGCAGCCGAGGCCGGGCAAACACCGGGGAGCTGTTTTTT. Protein product: CASSRGRANTGELFF.

The rearrangement links TRBV7-2 to TRBJ2-1; D uncertain. The CDR3 spans 15 residues. Per the germline V gene, CDR1 is SGHTA and CDR2 is FQGNSA. V was shortened by 5 bases and J by 4 bases, with 15 bases between the two germline ends. CDR3: CASSRTPFSYNEQFF. CDR3 DNA sequence: TGTGCCAGCAGCAGAACTCCTTTTTCTTACAATGAGCAGTTCTTC.

This chain joins TRBV11-2 and TRBJ2-1; 9 positions match TRBD2. CDR1 and CDR2 from the germline V gene are SGHAT and FQNNGV. This CDR3 has 15 residues. V gave up 4 bases and J gave up 5 bases; unmatched junction bases: 6. The CDR3 spells CASSSGLAVDNEQFF. CDR3 DNA: TGTGCCAGCAGCTCGGGACTAGCTGTTGACAATGAGCAGTTCTTC.

The chain is built from TRBV18 and TRBJ2-3, with unresolved D. V shed 0 bases and J shed 4 bases, with 5 bases lying between them. CDR3 length: 13 residues. CDR1 and CDR2 (germline): KGHSH, LQKENI. CDR3 sequence (DNA): TGTGCCAGCTCACCACCTACGGCAGATACGCAGTATTTT. Protein sequence: CASSPPTADTQYF.

This sequence joins TRBV10-1 and TRBJ2-3; 10 bases are a match to TRBD2. J lost 6 bases, V lost 6 bases, and 6 bases had no gene match. The CDR3 runs to 14 residues. Germline lookup yields CDR1 WNHNN and CDR2 SYGVQD (reference sequence). This CDR3 is CASRASGGRDTQYF. Written as DNA, the CDR3 is TGCGCCAGCAGGGCTAGCGGGGGACGTGATACGCAGTATTTT.

This clone was seen once. The chain links TRBV6-1 to TRBJ2-1, with 9 bases aligning to TRBD2. The germline V gene has CDR1 MNHNS and CDR2 SASEGT. CDR3 length: 12 residues. The trim removed 6 bases at V and 8 bases at J, leaving 2 bases unmatched. The CDR3 DNA follows: TGTGCCAGCAGCCGCGGGAGGGATGAGCAGTTCTTC. Encoded protein: CASSRGRDEQFF.

This chain uses TRBV13 with TRBJ2-1; TRBD2 matches at 10 bases. Looked up from germline, CDR1 is PRHDT and CDR2 is FYEKMQ (reference sequence). V lost 4 bases, J lost 9 bases, and 15 bases stayed unmatched. This CDR3 region has 17 residues. The CDR3 is CASSSAGGSGGYGEQFF. The CDR3, as DNA: TGTGCCAGCAGCTCGGCCGGAGGTAGCGGGGGGTATGGTGAGCAGTTCTTC.

The chain recombines TRBV30 with TRBJ2-5; D ambiguous. Per the germline V gene, CDR1 is GTSNPN and CDR2 is SVGIG (reference sequence). This CDR3 has 12 residues. The V end was cut by 2 bases, the J end by 1 base, with 5 bases between. CDR3 DNA sequence: TGTGCCTGGAGTCTCACCCAAGAGACCCAGTACTTC. It encodes CAWSLTQETQYF.

The chain links TRBV30 to TRBJ1-3, with D perhaps TRBD1 (5 bases). This CDR3 spans 14 amino acids. CDR1 GTSNPN and CDR2 SVGIG come from the germline V gene (reference sequence). Between the trimmed V and J ends, which lost 2 bases and 2 bases, there was a span of 10 bases. The CDR3 sequence is CAWSTPGPGNTIYF. The CDR3, as DNA: TGTGCCTGGAGTACCCCGGGGCCTGGAAACACCATATATTTT. Together with reference TRBV30 and TRBJ1-3, the CDR3 gives the full variable domain: SQTIHQWPATLVQPVGSPLSLECTVEGTSNPNLYWYRQAAGRGLQLLFYSVGIGQISSEVPQNLSASRPQDRQFILSSKKLLLSDSGFYLCAWSTPGPGNTIYFGEGSWLTVV.

This clone has just one count. This chain uses TRBV11-2 with TRBJ1-3; no firm D call. The CDR3 runs to 13 residues. The V gene lost 6 bases and the J gene lost 0 bases, with 6 bases spanning the gap. Germline loops: CDR1 SGHAT, CDR2 FQNNGV. In DNA, the CDR3 is TGTGCCAGCAGAGCAATCTCTGGAAACACCATATATTTT. It codes for CASRAISGNTIYF.

This clone was picked up many times. The rearrangement joins TRBV14 to TRBJ1-2; D gene unclear. V lost 1 base and J lost 4, with 7 bases in between. Germline V gene lookup returns CDR1 SGHDN and CDR2 FVKESK. CDR3 length: 13 amino acids. In nucleotides, the CDR3 is TGTGCCAGCAGCCAAGTGGGAGGCTATGGCTACACCTTC. Translated: CASSQVGGYGYTF.

The chain uses TRBV4-3 and TRBJ2-7, with 10 bases identical to TRBD2. After removal of 0 bases from V and 6 bases from J, the junction contained 8 bases not matched to a gene. The CDR3 is made up of 16 amino acids. Germline loops: CDR1 LGHNA, CDR2 YSLEER. The CDR3 region is CASSQDLASGSREQYF. Here the CDR3 DNA reads TGCGCCAGCAGCCAAGATTTGGCTAGCGGGAGTCGCGAGCAGTACTTC.

This clone was observed once. Being one base from a much bigger clone, this may be a read error. V gene TRBV7-9 combines with J gene TRBJ1-1, with no clear D. The CDR3 is made up of 12 amino acids. Trimming took 3 bases from V and 0 from J, leaving 2 bases between them. Per the germline V gene, CDR1 is SEHNR and CDR2 is FQNEAQ (reference sequence). The CDR3 region is CASSFMNTEAFF. As DNA, the CDR3 is TGTGCCAGCAGCTTTATGAACACTGAAGCTTTCTTT.

The table lists this clone with a few counts. This chain joins TRBV10-3 and TRBJ1-1; D not resolved. This CDR3 is built from 13 residues. Germline values: CDR1 ENHRY, CDR2 SYGVKD. V dropped 3 bases and J dropped 1 base, with 6 bases sitting between them. The DNA of the CDR3 is TGTGCCATCAGTGAAGCAGGGAACACTGAAGCTTTCTTT. This gives the protein CAISEAGNTEAFF.

As for this clone: This same CDR3 is encoded by further DNA sequences in the sample. DNA for the CDR3: TGTGCCAGCAGCTCTAGGACTAGCGGCTCCTACGAGCAGTACTTC. Its translation: CASSSRTSGSYEQYF. The chain uses TRBV5-4 and TRBJ2-7; 10 bases match TRBD2. Germline assignment: CDR1 SGHNT and CDR2 YYREEE (reference sequence). V shed 3 bases, J shed 0 bases, and the junction held 3 bases outside the gene matches. The CDR3 runs to 15 residues. Full variable domain (outside the CDR3, taken from reference TRBV5-4 and TRBJ2-7): ETGVTQSPTHLIKTRGQQVTLRCSSQSGHNTVSWYQQALGQGPQFIFQYYREEENGRGNFPPRFSGLQFPNYSSELNVNALELDDSALYLCASSSRTSGSYEQYFGPGTRLTVT.

The chain recombines TRBV15 with TRBJ2-7; no firm D call. CDR1 and CDR2 (germline): LNHNV, YYDKDF (reference sequence). There are 15 residues in the CDR3. Trimming shortened V by 0 bases and J by 0 bases, and 9 bases separated the two germline ends. The CDR3 reads CATSRDRQSSYEQYF. Written as DNA, the CDR3 is TGTGCCACCAGCAGAGATAGGCAAAGCTCCTACGAGCAGTACTTC.

Concerning this clone: This sample includes further DNA sequences coding for the same CDR3. In nucleotides, the CDR3 is TGTGCCAGCAGCTTGGAAGGGAGGACAGATACGCAGTATTTT. Residues: CASSLEGRTDTQYF. The rearrangement joins TRBV11-3 to TRBJ2-3; possible D gene TRBD2, 6 bases. The CDR3 sequence is 14 residues long. Germline CDR1 and CDR2: SGHNT and YENEEA. The V end lost 3 bases, the J end lost 3 bases, and 10 bases lay between the germline ends. Complete variable domain (other parts from reference TRBV11-3 and TRBJ2-3): EAGVVQSPRYKIIEKKQPVAFWCNPISGHNTLYWYLQNLGQGPELLIRYENEEAVDDSQLPKDRFSAERLKGVDSTLKIQPAELGDSAVYLCASSLEGRTDTQYFGPGTRLTVL.

The chain is built from TRBV7-2 and TRBJ2-7; no clear D. Deletions cut 5 bases from V and 6 bases from J, with 11 bases between. This CDR3 is built from 12 residues. Germline lookup yields CDR1 SGHTA and CDR2 FQGNSA. CDR3 coding DNA: TGTGCCAGCAGCCGACCGGGTCTCGAGCAGTACTTC. It specifies CASSRPGLEQYF.

V gene TRBV5-1 combines with J gene TRBJ2-1; a possible D gene is TRBD1 (5 bases). This CDR3 is built from 16 residues. V gave up 4 bases and J gave up 6 bases, with 20 bases separating them. Germline loops: CDR1 SGHRS, CDR2 YFSETQ. CDR3 loop: CASSPPGQGVRNEQFF. For the CDR3, the DNA is TGCGCCAGCAGCCCGCCCGGCCAGGGTGTTCGCAATGAGCAGTTCTTC.

This clone was found a few times. The chain uses TRBV28 and TRBJ2-5, with D maybe TRBD1 (5 bases). CDR1 is MDHEN and CDR2 is SYDVKM in the germline V gene. CDR3 length equals 13 residues. Trimming pared 8 bases from V and 7 bases from J, leaving 17 bases between. The CDR3 DNA is TGTGCCAGCTCCCCGTATTGGGGCGTGACCCAGTACTTC. It specifies CASSPYWGVTQYF.

This clone has a single count. This sequence may be a read error, since a much larger clone differs from it by one base. V and J are TRBV5-4 and TRBJ2-7, with 10 bases aligning to TRBD1. This CDR3 spans 13 amino acids. J was trimmed by 4 bases and V by 3 bases; bases with no gene match: 1. Germline CDR1 and CDR2: SGHNT and YYREEE (reference sequence). CDR3 amino acids: CASSWDRGYEQYF. CDR3 nucleotide sequence: TGTGCCAGCAGCTGGGACAGGGGATACGAGCAGTACTTC. Full variable domain (remainder filled in from reference TRBV5-4 and TRBJ2-7): ETGVTQSPTHLIKTRGQQVTLRCSSQSGHNTVSWYQQALGQGPQFIFQYYREEENGRGNFPPRFSGLQFPNYSSELNVNALELDDSALYLCASSWDRGYEQYFGPGTRLTVT.

This chain links TRBV28 with TRBJ1-5; 10 bases are a match to TRBD1. Germline V gives CDR1 MDHEN, CDR2 SYDVKM. Trimming at V came to 6 bases and at J to 7 bases, leaving 6 bases not matched to a gene. The CDR3 spans 14 residues. Here the CDR3 DNA reads TGTGCCAGCAGCCCCGGGACAGGGGCCCAGCCCCAGCATTTT. Protein: CASSPGTGAQPQHF.